This T cell receptor (beta chain) was captured by sequencing in a study of OX40 agonist ivuxolimab in advanced cancers. Study background: Checkpoint inhibitors had been given previously to 40% of patients.

The repertoire was sequenced with immunoSEQ multiplex PCR; TCRdb's copy has only in-frame clones and lacks some. The table lists some 100,000 clones, 70% to 90% of them singletons. The germline CDR1 and CDR2 sequences are SGHNT and YENEEA. CDR3 size: 15 residues. J gave up 2 bases and V 2 bases, and 4 bases lay outside the gene matches. The source is an adult with an advanced solid tumor such as melanoma, head and neck, liver or kidney cancer. V gene TRBV11-3 combines with J gene TRBJ2-7; 9 bases are shared with TRBD1. The source was CD4+ or CD8+ T cells sorted from blood, collected in a trial of the OX40 agonist ivuxolimab. The CDR3 loop is CASSLSGQGTYEQYF. The CDR3 DNA is TGTGCCAGCAGCTTATCGGGACAGGGCACCTACGAGCAGTACTTC.